Listed below are T cell receptor beta chains from one sample, sequenced in a study of cytotoxic CD8 clonotypes in ibrutinib-treated CLL. Measured with immunoSEQ multiplex PCR; TCRdb has only the in-frame clones, and not every one. Among some 29,000 clones listed, 55% to 65% were seen once. Material: PBMCs, obtained before ibrutinib treatment. The receptors shown here come from a human donor with chronic lymphocytic leukemia. Both conserved end residues are part of each CDR3. D genes are given only for firm matches. Expanded clones get a size class; other rows say once, few or many, or leave the size out.

>NA|TRBD1|TRBJ1-2|TRBV5-4
TGTGCCAGCAGCGGGACAGGGACCCTTTCCACCTTC
CASSGTGTLSTF
>NA|NA|TRBJ2-7|TRBV28
TGTGCCAGCAGTTTGATGGTAAAGGGATGGGACGAGCAGTACTTC
CASSLMVKGWDEQYF
>NA|NA|TRBJ2-1|TRBV7-9
TGTGCCAGCAGCTTTGTAACGGCTAGCAGGCATGAGCAGTTCTTC
CASSFVTASRHEQFF
>few|NA|TRBJ1-2|TRBV2
TGTGCCAGCAGTGAGTGGCCAGTTTATGGCTACACCTTC
CASSEWPVYGYTF
>NA|NA|TRBJ1-5|TRBV2
TGTGCCTCCGGTGGTGGGCAGCCCCAGCATTTT
CASGGGQPQHF
>few|NA|TRBJ1-2|TRBV30
TGTGCCTGGAACAGGGCAGGGTTGGCGAATGGCTACACCTTC
CAWNRAGLANGYTF
>NA|NA|TRBJ1-6|TRBV30
TGTGCCTGGAGTGAGGGTGCGACTTCAGCCCTCCACTTT
CAWSEGATSALHF
>NA|TRBD1|TRBJ2-7|TRBV4-1
TGCGCCAGCAGCCAAGACTTTCCGGACAGGGGGTTGAACGAGCAGTACTTC
CASSQDFPDRGLNEQYF
>NA|TRBD1|TRBJ1-1|TRBV11-2
TGTGCCAGCAGCTTCCCCGGGACAGTGAACACTGAAGCTTTCTTT
CASSFPGTVNTEAFF
>few|TRBD2|TRBJ2-7|TRBV6-1
TGTGCCAGCAGTGACCTAACTAGCGGGAGAGTGGAGCAGTACTTC
CASSDLTSGRVEQYF
>once|TRBD2|TRBJ2-3|TRBV7-2
TGTGCCAGCAGCTTCTCGATAGCGGGGGGGCAGGGAGATACGCAGTATTTT
CASSFSIAGGQGDTQYF
>few|NA|TRBJ2-3|TRBV4-1
TGCGCCAGCAGCCCTCTCGGAGGAGATACGCAGTATTTT
CASSPLGGDTQYF
>few|TRBD1|TRBJ2-7|TRBV7-9
TGTGCCAGCAGCTCTGGACAGGGAGCCTACGAGCAGTACTTC
CASSSGQGAYEQYF
>NA|NA|TRBJ1-1|TRBV29-1
TGCAGCGCCCCTGCGGCCACTGAAGCTTTCTTT
CSAPAATEAFF
>few|NA|TRBJ1-5|TRBV5-4
TGTGCCAGCAGCTCCGGGAACAGACATCAGCCCCAGCATTTT
CASSSGNRHQPQHF
>NA|NA|TRBJ1-4|TRBV7-9
TGTGCCAGCGCCCCCGTCGAAGAAAAACTGTTTTTT
CASAPVEEKLFF
>once|TRBD1|TRBJ1-4|TRBV9
TGTGCCAGCAGCCGGGACAGGGGTACCCTAAGGGGTGAAAAACTGTTTTTT
CASSRDRGTLRGEKLFF